These 6 T cell receptor beta chains were all obtained from the same sample, sequenced in a study of beta chain features in type 1 diabetes. The entirety of the isolated RNA underwent reverse transcription, so expressed TCRB transcripts were sequenced. Sequencing used immunoSEQ multiplex PCR; TCRdb keeps in-frame clones, though not all of them. The sample shows under 950,000 clones, 17% of them seen only once. The sample taken for sequencing was naive CD4+ T cells from blood. The receptors originated from a woman aged 18 to 35 in good health.

The genes are TRBV28 and TRBJ1-2, with D tentatively TRBD1 (5 bases). The CDR3 is made up of 16 amino acids. V was pared by 6 bases and J by 2 bases, with 19 bases between. CDR1 is MDHEN and CDR2 is SYDVKM in the germline V gene. The CDR3 DNA reads as TGTGCCAGCAGAACTACAGGAGCACCAGTAAACTATGGCTACACCTTC. Protein product: CASRTTGAPVNYGYTF.

In this sample, this clone turned up a few times. The V and J genes are TRBV29-1 and TRBJ2-5; perhaps TRBD1 as D (6 bases). The end of the DNA fits TRBJ2-7 better, so the J call may be wrong. Germline V gene lookup returns CDR1 SQVTM and CDR2 ANQGSEA. This CDR3 region has 14 residues. The CDR3 bases are TGCAGCGTGGGAACAGGGCCCCTCGGCTACGAGCAGTACTTC. As protein: CSVGTGPLGYEQYF.

This clone showed up just a few times. CDR3 protein: CASSQAVSTSSGETQYF. CDR3 DNA sequence: TGCGCCAGCAGCCAAGCTGTTTCGACTAGCTCGGGGGAGACCCAGTACTTC. This sequence joins TRBV4-3 and TRBJ2-5, with 7 bases identical to TRBD2. CDR1 is LGHNA, CDR2 YSLEER, per germline. This CDR3 comprises 17 residues. J gave up 5 bases and V 1 base, and 13 bases lay outside the gene matches.

The chain recombines TRBV7-3 with TRBJ2-7; weak D call: TRBD2 (5 bases). V was trimmed by 3 bases and J by 3 bases, leaving 15 bases between them. Germline-derived CDR1 and CDR2 are SGHTA and FQGTGA. CDR3 length equals 15 residues. CDR3 region: CASSLSLTSSYEQYF. As DNA, the CDR3 is TGTGCCAGCAGCTTGTCCCTCACTAGTAGCTACGAGCAGTACTTC.

In regard to this clone: Other DNA variants within this sample encode the same CDR3. The rearrangement uses TRBV28 and TRBJ2-3; 7 bases line up with TRBD2. V lost 6 bases and J lost 3; bases outside the gene matches: 0. The CDR3 totals 12 residues. CDR1 and CDR2 (germline): MDHEN, SYDVKM. For the CDR3, the DNA is TGTGCCAGCAGGGGGGGGACAGATACGCAGTATTTT. Translating it yields CASRGGTDTQYF.

CDR3 sequence: CASSFEGSYEQYF. CDR3 coding DNA: TGTGCCAGCAGTTTCGAAGGTTCCTACGAGCAGTACTTC. The V gene is TRBV6-5, the J gene TRBJ2-7; D is ambiguous. This CDR3 contains 13 residues. Germline loops: CDR1 MNHEY, CDR2 SVGAGI. Deletions cut 4 bases from V and 1 base from J, with 8 bases between.